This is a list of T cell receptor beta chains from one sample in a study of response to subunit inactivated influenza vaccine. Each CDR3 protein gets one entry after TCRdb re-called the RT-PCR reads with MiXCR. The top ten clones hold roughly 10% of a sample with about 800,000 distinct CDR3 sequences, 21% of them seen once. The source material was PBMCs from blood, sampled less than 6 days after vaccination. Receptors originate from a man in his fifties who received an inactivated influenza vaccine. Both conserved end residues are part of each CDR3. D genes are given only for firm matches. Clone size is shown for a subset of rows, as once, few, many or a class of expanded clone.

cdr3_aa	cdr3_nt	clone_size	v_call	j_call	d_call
CASTSRQGLFF	TGTGCCAGCACCTCGAGACAGGGTCTGTTCTTC	.	TRBV6-2/TRBV6-3	TRBJ2-1	TRBD1
CASTSVAGTGELFF	TGTGCCAGCACCTCGGTAGCGGGCACCGGGGAGCTGTTTTTT	few	TRBV12-3/TRBV12-4	TRBJ2-2	TRBD2
CASSIVGTQYF	TGTGCCAGCAGTATAGTGGGTACGCAGTATTTT	.	TRBV12-3/TRBV12-4	TRBJ2-3	.
CASSVLDLGPNTEAFF	TGTGCCAGCAGCGTTCTCGATCTGGGCCCGAACACTGAAGCTTTCTTT	.	TRBV9	TRBJ1-1	.
CASSLALPGPTGELFF	TGTGCCAGCAGTTTAGCGCTTCCAGGGCCCACCGGGGAGCTGTTTTTT	few	TRBV12-3/TRBV12-4	TRBJ2-2	.
CASRWDRLTQETQYF	TGTGCCAGCAGGTGGGACAGACTAACCCAAGAGACCCAGTACTTC	.	TRBV6-2/TRBV6-3	TRBJ2-5	TRBD1
CASRQEEHNYGYTF	TGCGCCAGCAGACAAGAGGAGCATAACTATGGCTACACCTTC	few	TRBV4-1	TRBJ1-2	.
CSAPTSGGAFSRNEQFF	TGCAGTGCTCCGACTAGCGGGGGGGCCTTTAGCCGCAATGAGCAGTTCTTC	.	TRBV20-1	TRBJ2-1	TRBD2
CASSMTGVTYEQYF	TGCGCCAGCAGCATGACAGGGGTGACCTACGAGCAGTACTTC	few	TRBV5-1	TRBJ2-7	TRBD1
CSVGGPEGYEQYF	TGCAGCGTTGGAGGGCCGGAGGGGTACGAGCAGTACTTC	few	TRBV29-1	TRBJ2-7	.
CSTNRGHADTQYF	TGCAGCACTAACAGGGGGCACGCAGATACGCAGTATTTT	few	TRBV29-1	TRBJ2-3	TRBD1